The entry below describes one T cell receptor beta chain. Its antigen target is currently unknown. No base qualities exist here, and no much larger clone lies one base off it. These data are taken from a study of Graves' ophthalmopathy and Graves' hyperthyroidism listed by TCRdb under 2018. Regarding the research as a whole: Peripheral blood was collected at initial diagnosis, prior to any treatment. In roughly six hyperthyroidism patients, T-cell repertoires of thyroid tissue and blood were compared. To explore V-J signatures distinguishing ophthalmopathy from hyperthyroidism, a discovery set of around 97 patients (roughly 45 ophthalmopathy, over 55 stable hyperthyroidism) was enrolled. The study used TCR beta repertoire signatures to distinguish Graves' ophthalmopathy from Graves' hyperthyroidism and to predict progression to ophthalmopathy. For independent validation, a separate cohort was made up of roughly 19 hyperthyroidism patients plus 17 patients who later progressed from hyperthyroidism to ophthalmopathy. Following sample collection, hyperthyroidism patients were given methimazole at a starting dose of 30 mg daily, and ophthalmopathy patients were given high-dose intravenous methylprednisolone. In total, some 140 blood samples were TCR-sequenced: 43 ophthalmopathy, over 70 hyperthyroidism and some 17 hyperthyroidism-to-ophthalmopathy patients.

Points the paper makes about the study in general: In validation, the model predicted ophthalmopathy progression with roughly 68% sensitivity and less than 80% specificity; about a dozen predicted patients were CT-confirmed with GO in a median of approximately 6.5 months. Sample size was not statistically predetermined, and group allocation was not concealed from the investigators. Most of the expanded thyroid clonotypes with a frequency above 0.001 were also detected in blood, and it was suggested that the thyroid immune response may be reflected by blood repertoires. Ophthalmopathy was separated from stable hyperthyroidism by the 13-signature model with roughly 90% sensitivity and around 81% specificity in cross-validation and with 80%/75% in the test set.

TCR beta CDR3 regions were amplified from RNA transcripts for repertoire sequencing. The first round was an RT-PCR using HTBI primers with the Qiagen OneStep RT-PCR kit, and this first round was followed by a second-round multiplex PCR, then size selection and purification. Libraries were sequenced paired-end with 100 bp reads on an Illumina HiSeq2000. For the original study's pipeline: SOAPnuke was used to process the reads, throwing out any read that had adapters, had uncalled bases, had a mean Phred below 15, or lacked an exact constant-primer or identifier match. COPE v1.2.5 was used to merge high-quality paired reads. Unique nucleotide sequences were defined as clonotypes and aligned to IMGT TRB V, D and J references using MiTCR v1.1. Only V-J combinations with frequency above 0.0001 were analysed, covering more than 99% of repertoires. For each V-J combination, a TCR clonal expansion and chaos score was defined as F50 clonal expansion divided by the chaos observed in the TCRdist matrix. Welch's t-statistics and random forest were used to reduce features to about a dozen V-J combinations, which were fed into a naive Bayes classifier. The similarity between thyroid and blood repertoires was quantified using the Morisita-Horn index. TCRdb redid the processing of the public reads, applying fastp at Q25 and MiXCR, and retained in-frame beta chains. Rows matching on CDR3 protein sequence are summarized as one entry with the most common DNA and genes. The V and J calls and clone size come from TCRdb's table, not from the authors' own analysis. Within this sample are about 240,000 distinct CDR3 sequences, with around 42% of them counted one time only. Less than 60% of the sample lies in the top ten.

Ophthalmopathy patients were characterized by moderately to severely active disease, a Clinical Activity Score of at least 3, a NOSPECS grade of at least 4, and a disease duration under 3 months. Patients were excluded if they had other autoimmune diseases, uncontrolled infections, pregnancy or lactation. Clinical symptoms, serum thyroxine, TRAb, thyroid ultrasound and orbital computed tomography were used for diagnosis. Using Ficoll-Paque density gradient centrifugation, PBMCs were isolated from 8.5 to 10 ml of fresh peripheral blood. Total RNA was extracted using Trizol reagent, and RNA quality was checked on an Agilent 2100 Bioanalyzer. The CDR3 runs 14 amino acids, cysteine and phenylalanine included. Of the read, only the CDR3 DNA is kept; its 42 bases are in frame from base 1. V sheds 10 bases and J sheds 7 bases, leaving 23 bases between their ends. CDR1 and CDR2, per the germline V gene, are ENHRY and SYGVKD.

This receptor was identified in an adult man with Graves' ophthalmopathy. The chain uses TRBV10-3 and TRBJ2-7; the D gene is possibly TRBD1 or TRBD2, each agreeing over 7 bases. The material sequenced was peripheral blood. The DNA reads TGTGCCAGCAGCTTTGAGGCAGGGGGAGGGGAGCAGTACTTC. Its protein is CASSFEAGGGEQYF.